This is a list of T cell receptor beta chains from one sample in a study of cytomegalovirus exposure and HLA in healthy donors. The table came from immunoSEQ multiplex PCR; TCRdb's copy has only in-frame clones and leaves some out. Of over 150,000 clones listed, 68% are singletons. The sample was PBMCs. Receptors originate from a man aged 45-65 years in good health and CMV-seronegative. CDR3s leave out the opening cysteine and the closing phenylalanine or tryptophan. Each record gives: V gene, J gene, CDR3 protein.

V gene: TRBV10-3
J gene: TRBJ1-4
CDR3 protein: AISTSERGPTNEKLF

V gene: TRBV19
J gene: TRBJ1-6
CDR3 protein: ASSINGQNSNSPLH

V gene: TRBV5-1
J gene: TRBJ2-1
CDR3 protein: ASSTGTGSSYNEQF

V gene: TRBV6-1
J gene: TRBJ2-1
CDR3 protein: ASTPPGTRINEQF

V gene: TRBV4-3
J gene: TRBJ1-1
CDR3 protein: ASSPGQGLGEAF

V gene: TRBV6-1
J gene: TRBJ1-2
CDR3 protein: ASSGNRENYGYT

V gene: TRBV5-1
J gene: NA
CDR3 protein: ASSSPFGQH

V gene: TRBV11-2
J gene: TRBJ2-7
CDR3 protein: ASSPQTGLGSYEQY

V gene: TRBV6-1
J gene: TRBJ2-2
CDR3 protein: ASSGLAGNTGELF

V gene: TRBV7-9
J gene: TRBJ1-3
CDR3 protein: ASSWDRAEGNTIY

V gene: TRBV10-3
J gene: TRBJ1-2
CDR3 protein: AISDNLMAYGYT

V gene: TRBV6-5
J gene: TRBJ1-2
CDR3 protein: ASSYSGDRGPYGYT

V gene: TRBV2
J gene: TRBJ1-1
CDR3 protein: ASSWSGTEAF

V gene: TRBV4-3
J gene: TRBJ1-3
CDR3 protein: ASSQDTFSGNTIY

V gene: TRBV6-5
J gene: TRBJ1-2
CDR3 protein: ATLNYGYT

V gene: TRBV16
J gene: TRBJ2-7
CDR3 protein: ASSPRQGAGEQY

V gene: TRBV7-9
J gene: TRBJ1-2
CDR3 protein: ASSAAAYGYT

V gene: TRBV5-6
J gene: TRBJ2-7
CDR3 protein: ASSFSGNEQY

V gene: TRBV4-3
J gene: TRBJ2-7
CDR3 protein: ASSQVRSSYEQY

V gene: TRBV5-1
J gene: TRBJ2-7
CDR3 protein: ASSLAPDKPYEQY

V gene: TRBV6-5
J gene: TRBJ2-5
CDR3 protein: ASSYSRVIETQY

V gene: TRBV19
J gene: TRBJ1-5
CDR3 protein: ASSPQGGNQPQH

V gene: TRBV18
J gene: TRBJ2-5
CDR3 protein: ASSPGQGLQETQY

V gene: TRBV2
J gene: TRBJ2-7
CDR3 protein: ASSFDRGSYEQY

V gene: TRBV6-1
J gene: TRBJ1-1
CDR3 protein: ASSEATRVNTEAF

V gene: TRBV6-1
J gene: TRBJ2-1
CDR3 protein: ASRKPPGSYNEQF

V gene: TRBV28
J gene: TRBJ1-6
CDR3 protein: ASSLLYSSYNSPLH

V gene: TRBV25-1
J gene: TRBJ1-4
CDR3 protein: ASSESRDNEKLF

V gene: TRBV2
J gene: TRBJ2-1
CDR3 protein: ASSSTSGGANNEQF

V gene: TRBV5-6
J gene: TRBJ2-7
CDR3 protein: ASSPPGQPSYEQY

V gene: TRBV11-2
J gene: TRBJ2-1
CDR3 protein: ASRLTGGNEQF

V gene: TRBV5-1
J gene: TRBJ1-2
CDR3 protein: ASSPIGQGSGYT

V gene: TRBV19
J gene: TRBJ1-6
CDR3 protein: ASSADRERHNSPLH

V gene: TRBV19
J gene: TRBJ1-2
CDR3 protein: ASSKGGDYGYT

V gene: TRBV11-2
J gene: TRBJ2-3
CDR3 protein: ASSSPDTQY